A selection of T cell receptor beta chains follows, all from one sample in a study of shared clonotypes between healthy human individuals. Sequencing used immunoSEQ multiplex PCR; TCRdb keeps in-frame clones, though not all of them. The repertoire holds some 1.5 million clones, with approximately 98% as singletons. The sample comprised naive CD4+ T cells sorted from blood. These TCRs come from a man aged 30-40 years in good health. Each CDR3 is given with its conserved first and last residue. The order of the fields is clone size, J gene, V gene, D gene, CDR3 DNA, CDR3 protein. The D gene is left open where the match is weak. Only part of the rows carry a size: once, few, many, or a class if the clone is expanded.

size: .
J: TRBJ2-6
V: TRBV11-3
D: .
DNA: TGTGCCAGCAGCTTGGGGGCCGCTGGGGCCAACGTCCTGACTTTC
CDR3: CASSLGAAGANVLTF

size: .
J: TRBJ2-1
V: TRBV5-1
D: .
DNA: TGCGCCAGCAGCTTGACGCTCTACAATGAGCAGTTCTTC
CDR3: CASSLTLYNEQFF

size: .
J: TRBJ1-5
V: TRBV5-1
D: .
DNA: TGCGCCAGCAGCCCCTCTTGGGGGGGCAAGTCCCAGCATTTT
CDR3: CASSPSWGGKSQHF

size: .
J: TRBJ2-5
V: TRBV15
D: .
DNA: TGTGCCACCAGCACACAAGAGACCCAGTACTTC
CDR3: CATSTQETQYF

size: .
J: TRBJ1-1
V: TRBV7-2
D: .
DNA: TGTGCCAGCAGCGGACGGCGGAACACTGAAGCTTTCTTT
CDR3: CASSGRRNTEAFF

size: .
J: TRBJ2-5
V: TRBV13
D: TRBD2
DNA: TGTGCCAGCAGCTTACTAGCGGGAGGGGAGGTCCAGTACTTC
CDR3: CASSLLAGGEVQYF

size: .
J: TRBJ2-1
V: TRBV15
D: TRBD2
DNA: TGTGCCACCAGCAGTGTAGCGGGGCCTTCTTTGGATGAGCAGTTCTTC
CDR3: CATSSVAGPSLDEQFF

size: .
J: TRBJ1-2
V: TRBV18
D: TRBD1
DNA: TGTGCCAGCTCATCGACTCAACAGGGGGCCTATGGCTACACCTTC
CDR3: CASSSTQQGAYGYTF

size: .
J: TRBJ2-7
V: TRBV15
D: TRBD2
DNA: TGTGCCACCAGCAGAAATAGCGGGAGCTATGAAGCCTACGAGCAGTACTTC
CDR3: CATSRNSGSYEAYEQYF

size: .
J: TRBJ2-7
V: TRBV27
D: .
DNA: TGTGCCAGCAGTTTTTCCCCGGGACAAAGCTACGAGCAGTACTTC
CDR3: CASSFSPGQSYEQYF

size: .
J: TRBJ2-5
V: TRBV11-2
D: .
DNA: TGTGCCAGCAGCTTAGTCGGCGGCCAAGAGACCCAGTACTTC
CDR3: CASSLVGGQETQYF

size: .
J: TRBJ2-3
V: TRBV9
D: .
DNA: TGTGCCAGCAGCGTAAGTTCGGCAAACACAGATACGCAGTATTTT
CDR3: CASSVSSANTDTQYF

size: .
J: TRBJ2-7
V: TRBV4-3
D: TRBD2
DNA: TGCGCCAGCAGCCAAGCCCCTACCCGACTAGCGACGAACTACGAGCAGTACTTC
CDR3: CASSQAPTRLATNYEQYF

size: once
J: TRBJ1-1
V: TRBV18
D: .
DNA: TGTGCCAGCTCCCCTATGGAGGGAGTCACTGAAGCTTTCTTT
CDR3: CASSPMEGVTEAFF

size: .
J: TRBJ1-1
V: TRBV29-1
D: .
DNA: TGCAGCGTTGAGGACAGCACTGAAGCTTTCTTT
CDR3: CSVEDSTEAFF

size: .
J: TRBJ2-5
V: TRBV7-8
D: TRBD2
DNA: TGTGCCAGCAGCCCATTAGGACTAGCGGTCCAAGAGACCCAGTACTTC
CDR3: CASSPLGLAVQETQYF

size: .
J: TRBJ2-2
V: TRBV5-1
D: .
DNA: TGCGCCAGCAGCTTGTCAACAGGGAACACCGGGGAGCTGTTTTTT
CDR3: CASSLSTGNTGELFF

size: .
J: TRBJ2-1
V: TRBV6-4
D: TRBD2
DNA: TGTGCCAGCAGTGAGGTTAGCGGGACGTACAATGAGCAGTTCTTC
CDR3: CASSEVSGTYNEQFF

size: .
J: TRBJ2-5
V: TRBV27
D: .
DNA: TGTGCCAGCAGTTTCAGGGCTGGTACCCAGTACTTC
CDR3: CASSFRAGTQYF

size: .
J: TRBJ2-2
V: TRBV9
D: TRBD1
DNA: TGTGCCAGCAGCGTAGCTGGAGGGGGGACAGGGTGGTCCACCGGGGAGCTGTTTTTT
CDR3: CASSVAGGGTGWSTGELFF

size: once
J: TRBJ1-4
V: TRBV9
D: .
DNA: TGTGCCAGCAGCCCCCGGGGGGGTAGGGAACTGTTTTTT
CDR3: CASSPRGGRELFF

size: .
J: TRBJ2-5
V: TRBV5-4
D: TRBD2
DNA: TGTGCCAGCAGCTTGGGACTAGCGACAGAAGAGACCCAGTACTTC
CDR3: CASSLGLATEETQYF

size: .
J: TRBJ2-1
V: TRBV18
D: .
DNA: TGTGCCAGCTCACATGGGAGCAATGAGCAGTTCTTC
CDR3: CASSHGSNEQFF

size: .
J: TRBJ2-5
V: TRBV2
D: .
DNA: TGTGCCAGCACCTCCGAGACCCAGTACTTC
CDR3: CASTSETQYF

size: once
J: TRBJ2-7
V: TRBV19
D: .
DNA: TGTGCCAGTAGTATCAGGGGCACCTCCTACGAGCAGTACTTC
CDR3: CASSIRGTSYEQYF

size: .
J: TRBJ2-7
V: TRBV5-1
D: .
DNA: TGCGCCAGCAGCAGGGACGGAGGGGTCTACGAGCAGTACTTC
CDR3: CASSRDGGVYEQYF

size: .
J: TRBJ1-5
V: TRBV28
D: .
DNA: TGTGCCAGCAGTTTATTGGGTGGGCAGCCCCAGCATTTT
CDR3: CASSLLGGQPQHF

size: .
J: TRBJ1-1
V: TRBV28
D: .
DNA: TGTGCCAGCAGGGTTTCGCGGTTGAACACTGAAGCTTTCTTT
CDR3: CASRVSRLNTEAFF

size: .
J: TRBJ2-1
V: TRBV7-2
D: TRBD2
DNA: TGTGCCAGCAGCTTACTAGCGGGAGACAATGAGCAGTTCTTC
CDR3: CASSLLAGDNEQFF

size: .
J: TRBJ2-7
V: TRBV6-5
D: TRBD2
DNA: TGTGCCAGCACCACGCTAGCGGGAGAGTCCTACGAGCAGTACTTC
CDR3: CASTTLAGESYEQYF

size: .
J: TRBJ2-3
V: TRBV6-5
D: .
DNA: TGTGCCAGCAGTACCCCTCGGGGCTCGGGTACGCAGTATTTT
CDR3: CASSTPRGSGTQYF

size: .
J: TRBJ1-2
V: TRBV11-2
D: .
DNA: TGTGCCAGCAGCTTAGCCCCGACAGCCGGCTATGGCTACACCTTC
CDR3: CASSLAPTAGYGYTF

size: .
J: TRBJ2-4
V: TRBV11-3
D: TRBD1
DNA: TGTGCCAGCAGCCCCGGACAGGGAAACATTCAGTACTTC
CDR3: CASSPGQGNIQYF

size: .
J: TRBJ2-7
V: TRBV2
D: .
DNA: TGTGCCAGCAGTGAGGCAGGCCGCTACGAGCAGTACTTC
CDR3: CASSEAGRYEQYF

size: .
J: TRBJ1-2
V: TRBV18
D: .
DNA: TGTGCCAGCTCACCACTCACAGAGACGGGCGGCTACACCTTC
CDR3: CASSPLTETGGYTF

size: .
J: TRBJ2-7
V: TRBV4-1
D: .
DNA: TGCGCCAGCAGCCTCGGAGGGGGACAGCGACTTGGGAAACACTACGAGCAGTACTTC
CDR3: CASSLGGGQRLGKHYEQYF

size: .
J: TRBJ2-7
V: TRBV7-9
D: TRBD2
DNA: TGTGCCAGCAGCTTCGGGACTAGCGGGAGCTACGAGCAGTACTTC
CDR3: CASSFGTSGSYEQYF

size: .
J: TRBJ2-1
V: TRBV14
D: TRBD1
DNA: TGTGCCAGCAGCCACCGGGACAGGGCATACAATGAGCAGTTCTTC
CDR3: CASSHRDRAYNEQFF

size: .
J: TRBJ1-2
V: TRBV15
D: .
DNA: TGTGCCACCAGCAGGACAGGTTGGGGCTATGGCTACACCTTC
CDR3: CATSRTGWGYGYTF

size: .
J: TRBJ2-2
V: TRBV11-2
D: TRBD2
DNA: TGTGCCAGCAGCTTAGAGGCCGGACTAGCGGGGGTGAGCGGGGAGCTGTTTTTT
CDR3: CASSLEAGLAGVSGELFF

size: .
J: TRBJ1-1
V: TRBV6-1
D: .
DNA: TGTGCCAGCAGAGGGGGTGGCACTGAAGCTTTCTTT
CDR3: CASRGGGTEAFF

size: .
J: TRBJ2-1
V: TRBV7-3
D: TRBD2
DNA: TGTGCCAGCAGCTTAGGCGGGAGGGAAAACAATGAGCAGTTCTTC
CDR3: CASSLGGRENNEQFF

size: .
J: TRBJ2-3
V: TRBV2
D: TRBD1
DNA: TGTGCCAGCAGAGCTACAAGGACAGGGGTCCCAGATACGCAGTATTTT
CDR3: CASRATRTGVPDTQYF

size: .
J: TRBJ1-3
V: TRBV6-5
D: .
DNA: TGTGCCAGCAGTTCCCCTGGCAGAGCTGGAAACACCATATATTTT
CDR3: CASSSPGRAGNTIYF

size: .
J: TRBJ2-3
V: TRBV6-1
D: .
DNA: TGTGCCAGCAGTGAACCAGGGGTTAAAGGTGATACGCAGTATTTT
CDR3: CASSEPGVKGDTQYF